These 25 T cell receptor beta chains were sequenced from one sample in a study of T cells in Graves' hyperthyroidism and ophthalmopathy. RNA transcripts gave rise to amplified TCR beta CDR3 regions. TCR CDR3 regions were first amplified by RT-PCR with HTBI primers. MiXCR, run by TCRdb on the multiplex PCR reads, gives a single entry per CDR3 protein. The sample shows 660,000 or so distinct CDR3 sequences, less than 45% of them seen only once. The sequencing sample was made of peripheral blood or thyroid tissue (not recorded which). The origin of the receptors is an adult man with Graves' disease, either hyperthyroidism or ophthalmopathy (not recorded which).

This clonotype showed up many times. The V call is TRBV19, the J call TRBJ1-1, with TRBD1 matching over 9 bases. V trimming: 4 bases; J trimming: 8 bases; junction bases outside the gene matches: 14. From germline, CDR1 is LNHDA and CDR2 SQIVND (reference sequence). The CDR3 is 16 residues long. Here the CDR3 DNA reads TGTGCCAGTAGTACCCGGACAGGGGCGGTCGGAGGGGAAGCTTTCTTT. Amino acid sequence: CASSTRTGAVGGEAFF.

This clonotype appeared many times. V gene TRBV10-3 combines with J gene TRBJ1-5; TRBD1 agrees at 8 bases. Trimming took 4 bases from V and 7 from J; bases not matched to a gene: 6. CDR3 length: 14 amino acids. Germline V lookup: CDR1 ENHRY, CDR2 SYGVKD. CDR3 sequence: CAISVTGDGQPQHF. For the CDR3, the DNA is TGTGCCATCAGTGTGACAGGGGACGGCCAGCCCCAGCATTTT.

Only a few counts were recorded for this clonotype. The rearrangement joins TRBV5-1 to TRBJ1-2; TRBD1 matches at 9 bases. The CDR3 totals 14 residues. The J segment lost 6 bases and the V segment lost 3 bases, leaving 6 bases of the junction unmatched. Germline V lookup: CDR1 SGHRS, CDR2 YFSETQ. The CDR3 here is CASSYTGTGHGYTF. The CDR3 bases are TGCGCCAGCAGCTACACCGGGACAGGGCATGGCTACACCTTC.

The V call is TRBV25-1, the J call TRBJ1-1; D might be TRBD1 (5 bases). This CDR3 has 15 residues. The germline CDR1 and CDR2 sequences are MGHDK and SYGVNS. V was clipped by 2 bases and J by 1 base, with 11 bases between them. For the CDR3, the DNA is TGTGCCAGCAGTGAACAGGGAGTCGGGAACACTGAAGCTTTCTTT. This codes for CASSEQGVGNTEAFF. The full variable domain, rest sourced from reference TRBV25-1 and TRBJ1-1, is EADIYQTPRYLVIGTGKKITLECSQTMGHDKMYWYQQDPGMELHLIHYSYGVNSTEKGDLSSESTVSRIRTEHFPLTLESARPSHTSQYLCASSEQGVGNTEAFFGQGTRLTVV.

Many counts were recorded for this clonotype. J is TRBJ1-3 and V is TRBV7-8; D is ambiguous. The CDR3 covers 14 residues. Germline CDR1 reads SGHVS; CDR2 reads FQNEAQ. The V end lost 0 bases, the J end lost 8 bases, and 11 bases lay between the germline ends. The CDR3 DNA is TGTGCCAGCAGCTTAGCGCGACTTGGGGACACCATATATTTT. Translated: CASSLARLGDTIYF.

This clonotype was counted a few times. The CDR3 loop reads CSVEFGRGGETQYF. CDR3 nucleotides: TGCAGCGTTGAATTCGGGAGGGGAGGAGAGACCCAGTACTTC. The chain joins TRBV29-1 to TRBJ2-5; 8 bases align to TRBD2. The length of the CDR3 is 14 residues. Germline V gene sequence: CDR1 SQVTM, CDR2 ANQGSEA. With 2 bases clipped from V and 4 bases from J, the junction kept 6 bases outside the gene matches. The variable domain in full, completed from reference TRBV29-1 and TRBJ2-5, reads SAVISQKPSRDICQRGTSLTIQCQVDSQVTMMFWYRQQPGQSLTLIATANQGSEATYESGFVIDKFPISRPNLTFSTLTVSNMSPEDSSIYLCSVEFGRGGETQYFGPGTRLLVL.

This clonotype was counted many times. The chain employs TRBV29-1 and TRBJ2-5; tentative D call: TRBD2 (5 bases). This CDR3 is built from 13 residues. V was clipped by 1 base and J by 6 bases, with 12 bases between them. Germline CDR1 and CDR2: SQVTM and ANQGSEA. The CDR3: CSVEGGFAKTQYF. The CDR3 DNA reads as TGCAGCGTTGAAGGCGGGTTCGCGAAGACCCAGTACTTC.

This clonotype was seen more than once but under ten times. The V call is TRBV7-6, the J call TRBJ2-7; TRBD1 or TRBD2 may be the D gene (5 bases each). The CDR3 totals 16 residues. Trimming pared 6 bases from V and 0 bases from J, leaving 18 bases between. CDR1 is SGHVS, CDR2 FNYEAQ, per germline. The CDR3 protein is CASSLEGWEDSYEQYF. The CDR3 coding sequence is TGTGCCAGCAGTCTTGAGGGGTGGGAAGACTCCTACGAGCAGTACTTC.

Written as DNA, the CDR3 is TGCAGCGTTGGGACTAGCGTTGAGACCCAGTACTTC. Amino acids: CSVGTSVETQYF. The genes are TRBV29-1 and TRBJ2-5, with 9 nucleotides matching TRBD2. The germline CDR1 and CDR2 sequences are SQVTM and ANQGSEA. The V gene end was trimmed by 4 bases and the J gene end by 5 bases; junction bases not matched to a gene: 2. The length of the CDR3 is 12 residues.

Details on this clonotype: Sequence at one end of the junction differs from germline and may be a read error. The rearrangement uses TRBV6-4 and TRBJ1-5; 8 nucleotides match TRBD1. The germline V gene has CDR1 MRHNA and CDR2 SNTAGT. The CDR3 is made up of 15 amino acids. CDR3 protein: CAISVGQGTAQPQHF. CDR3 sequence (DNA): TGTGCCATCAGTGTAGGACAGGGCACGGCTCAGCCCCAGCATTTT.

CDR3 DNA: TGTGCCACCAGTGATGGGGGCGCGGGCAGCTCTGGAAACACCATATATTTT. It translates to CATSDGGAGSSGNTIYF. The genes are TRBV24-1 and TRBJ1-3, with a possible D match to TRBD1 (6 bases). The CDR3 runs 17 residues. V shed 3 bases and J shed 0 bases, with 14 bases lying between them. CDR1 and CDR2 (germline): KGHDR, SFDVKD.

This chain links TRBV28 with TRBJ1-1; D is ambiguous. V lost 6 bases to trimming and J lost 3 bases, with 11 bases between them. CDR1 is MDHEN and CDR2 is SYDVKM in the germline V gene. This CDR3 has 13 residues. DNA for the CDR3: TGTGCCAGCAGCTGGGGAGATTACACTGAAGCTTTCTTT. Translated, it gives CASSWGDYTEAFF.

In its sample, this clonotype was seen a few times. CDR3 protein: CSAREVLSGANVLTF. The CDR3 nucleotides read TGCAGTGCTAGAGAAGTGCTATCTGGGGCCAACGTCCTGACTTTC. The chain joins TRBV20-1 to TRBJ2-6; D is undetermined. The V and J ends lost 0 bases and 1 base respectively, with 7 bases between them. CDR3 length: 15 amino acids. The germline CDR1 and CDR2 sequences are DFQATT and SNEGSKA (reference sequence).

This clonotype was seen only a few times. A read error is likely, as this CDR3 ends without the conserved phenylalanine or tryptophan. Because the CDR3's place on the DNA is in doubt, the DNA is left out and the CDR3 is given as listed by TCRdb. This chain links TRBV9 with TRBJ1-6; TRBD1, the D gene given by the table, was not confirmed from the DNA. Counting both end residues, the CDR3 totals 10 amino acids. Germline values: CDR1 SGDLS, CDR2 YYNGEE. Here the CDR3 reads CASSESPTGQ.

This clonotype occurred a few times. The rearrangement uses TRBV12-3 or TRBV12-4 and TRBJ2-5, with 10 bases identical to TRBD1. The V gene end was trimmed by 5 bases and the J gene end by 2 bases; junction bases not matched to a gene: 5. The length of the CDR3 is 15 residues. In DNA, the CDR3 is TGTGCCAGCAGTAAAGACAGGGGGCGTCAAGAGACCCAGTACTTC. Translating gives CASSKDRGRQETQYF.

The genes are TRBV10-2 and TRBJ1-1; D gene ambiguous. Germline assignment: CDR1 WSHSY and CDR2 SAAADI. The CDR3 has 17 amino acids. V was trimmed by 6 bases and J by 0 bases, leaving 20 bases between them. CDR3 region: CASSLVGDEPMNTEAFF. Here the CDR3 DNA reads TGCGCCAGCAGCTTGGTGGGAGACGAGCCCATGAACACTGAAGCTTTCTTT.

This clonotype was seen a few times. This chain uses TRBV20-1 with TRBJ1-1; 10 nucleotides align to TRBD1. The CDR3 extends over 13 amino acids. The germline V gene has CDR1 DFQATT and CDR2 SNEGSKA (reference sequence). J gave up 3 bases and V 7 bases, and 5 bases lay outside the gene matches. The CDR3 DNA follows: TGCAGTGGAGACAGGGGGCGAGACACTGAAGCTTTCTTT. As protein: CSGDRGRDTEAFF.

This chain links TRBV25-1 with TRBJ1-5, with D possibly TRBD1 on 6 matching bases. This CDR3 spans 17 amino acids. The germline CDR1 and CDR2 sequences are MGHDK and SYGVNS. Trimming left V 9 bases short and J 6 bases short, with 27 bases between. CDR3 in DNA: TGTGCCAGTACCAGTACGGCCCTTTGGGGGGCCAGTCAGCCCCAGCATTTT. Its protein is CASTSTALWGASQPQHF.

The chain has TRBV19 and TRBJ1-1; D gene uncertain. CDR1 LNHDA and CDR2 SQIVND come from the germline V gene (reference sequence). The CDR3 spans 16 residues. With 0 bases removed from V and 0 bases from J, the gap between germline ends came to 11 bases. The CDR3 DNA reads as TGTGCCAGTAGTATAGATCTCGGTGGGATGAACACTGAAGCTTTCTTT. Protein product: CASSIDLGGMNTEAFF.

This clonotype was picked up one time. V gene TRBV29-1 combines with J gene TRBJ1-2; the D is unclear. The CDR3 runs 12 residues. The germline V and J ends were trimmed by 4 bases and 4 bases, with 10 bases remaining between them. The V gene's germline CDR1 is SQVTM and CDR2 ANQGSEA. The CDR3 DNA sequence: TGCAGCGTTGTCGGGCTCGGCTATGGCTACACCTTC. As protein: CSVVGLGYGYTF. Filled out from reference TRBV29-1 and TRBJ1-2, the complete variable domain reads SAVISQKPSRDICQRGTSLTIQCQVDSQVTMMFWYRQQPGQSLTLIATANQGSEATYESGFVIDKFPISRPNLTFSTLTVSNMSPEDSSIYLCSVVGLGYGYTFGSGTRLTVV.

V and J are TRBV6-5 and TRBJ2-7; TRBD2 matches 12 bases. Trimming at V came to 2 bases and at J to 6 bases, leaving 8 bases not matched to a gene. The CDR3 loop spans 16 amino acids. The germline V gene encodes CDR1 MNHEY and CDR2 SVGAGI. DNA for the CDR3: TGTGCCAGCAGTTACCATCTAGCGGGAGGGCTTCGCGAGCAGTACTTC. It yields the protein CASSYHLAGGLREQYF.

The V and J genes are TRBV2 and TRBJ2-5, with 12 bases matching TRBD1. The length of the CDR3 is 14 residues. The J segment lost 6 bases and the V segment lost 4 bases, leaving 3 bases of the junction unmatched. Germline V gives CDR1 SNHLY, CDR2 FYNNEI. CDR3 in amino acids: CASSGGTGGQTQYF. CDR3 in DNA: TGTGCCAGCAGTGGGGGGACAGGGGGCCAGACCCAGTACTTC.

This clonotype came up many times. The chain has TRBV14 and TRBJ2-5, with TRBD1 as a possible D gene (7 bases). The CDR3 length is 15 residues. V shed 2 bases and J shed 5 bases, with 15 bases lying between them. Germline CDR1 SGHDN, CDR2 FVKESK. The CDR3 protein is CASSQSGRGTETQYF. In nucleotides, the CDR3 is TGTGCCAGCAGCCAAAGTGGCAGGGGGACTGAGACCCAGTACTTC.

CDR3 sequence (DNA): TGTGCCAGCAGTGAATCGCGACAGGGAAGCACTGGAAACACCATATATTTT. This sequence encodes CASSESRQGSTGNTIYF. The chain has TRBV2 and TRBJ1-3, with 7 bases aligning to TRBD1. This CDR3 is 17 amino acids long. With 2 bases clipped from V and 2 bases from J, the junction kept 9 bases outside the gene matches. Germline CDR1 and CDR2: SNHLY and FYNNEI.

This clonotype was detected only a few times. The V call is TRBV19, the J call TRBJ1-1; no definite D call. This CDR3 spans 16 amino acids. Germline CDR1 reads LNHDA; CDR2 reads SQIVND (reference sequence). Between the trimmed V and J ends, which lost 6 bases and 0 bases, there was a span of 17 bases. The CDR3 DNA reads TGTGCCAGTAGGACCCTTACGAGAGGAATGAACACTGAAGCTTTCTTT. Its translation is CASRTLTRGMNTEAFF.